The T cell receptor (beta chain) under discussion was sequenced for a study of Graves' ophthalmopathy and Graves' hyperthyroidism. As for the study in general: At initial diagnosis, peripheral blood was obtained, and this preceded any treatment. The study, taken as a whole, reports: Blood also contained most of the expanded thyroid clonotypes above 0.001 frequency. Sensitivity reached 70.59% and specificity around 76% when the model predicted ophthalmopathy progression.

The J segment lost 2 bases and the V segment lost 3 bases, leaving 3 bases of the junction unmatched. The CDR3 length is 15 residues. Germline lookup yields CDR1 MNHEY and CDR2 SMNVEV (reference sequence). This clonotype was seen ten or more times. Its antigen is still unknown. CDR3 regions of TCR beta were amplified from RNA transcripts. Second-round multiplex PCR followed a first-round RT-PCR using HTBI primers. TCRdb ran MiXCR on the multiplex PCR reads and lists one entry per CDR3 protein. The sample has 350,000 to 450,000 distinct CDR3 sequences, about a sixth seen once. The PBMCs had their origin in roughly 10 ml of fresh peripheral blood.

The receptor was derived from a young woman with Graves' ophthalmopathy. The rearrangement joins TRBV27 to TRBJ2-3; TRBD1 agrees at 9 bases. Source material: peripheral blood. CDR3 loop: CASSFGDRVTDTQYF. The CDR3 coding sequence is TGTGCCAGCAGTTTCGGGGACAGGGTCACAGATACGCAGTATTTT.